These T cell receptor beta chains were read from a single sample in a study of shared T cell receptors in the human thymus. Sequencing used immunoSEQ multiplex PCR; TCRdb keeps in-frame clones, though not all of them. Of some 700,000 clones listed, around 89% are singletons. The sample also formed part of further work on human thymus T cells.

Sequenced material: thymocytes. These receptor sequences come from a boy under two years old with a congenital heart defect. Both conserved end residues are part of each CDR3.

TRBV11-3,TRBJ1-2,CASSLAGQGGYTF
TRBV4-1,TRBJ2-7,CASSLPQAHKAYEQYF
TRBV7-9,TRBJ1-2,CASSLEGLYGYTF
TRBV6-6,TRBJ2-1,CASTPGDGPYNEQFF
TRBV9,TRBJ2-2,CASRSTGAGELFF
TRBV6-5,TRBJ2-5,CASTQRREGEETQYF
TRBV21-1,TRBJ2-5,CASSAPRDIKETQYF
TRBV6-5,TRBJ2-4,CASSSPAGGNIQYF
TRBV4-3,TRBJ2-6,CASSHMPGQPGANVLTF
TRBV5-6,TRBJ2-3,CASSLGEFWRSTDTQYF
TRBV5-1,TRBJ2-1,CASSLAEWEGYNEQFF
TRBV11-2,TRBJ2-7,CASSYSGRTSYEQYF
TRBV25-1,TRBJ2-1,CASSAGQGPYNEQFF
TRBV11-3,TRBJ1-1,CASSLTPPDTGSTEAFF
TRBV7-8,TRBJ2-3,CASSLGTSGFTDTQYF
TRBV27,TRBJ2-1,CASSLGGKGYNEQFF
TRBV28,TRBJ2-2,CASSHPRDFRELFF